This T cell receptor delta chain was documented in a study of Vδ1+ human thymocytes. The study's findings and limits: Thymic TRG and TRD repertoires appeared highly polyclonal.

This clone came up a few times. The antigen remains unidentified. The CDR3 is made up of 19 amino acids. Germline V gene sequence: CDR1 TSWWSYY, CDR2 QGS. Trimming took 9 bases from V and 0 from J; bases not matched to a gene: 21. Alphabeta T cells were depleted, then CD3+ Vdelta1+ Vdelta2- thymocytes were FACS-sorted. The template was reverse-transcribed extracted RNA. CDR3 amplicons came from multiplex PCR with pooled V-gene forward and constant-region reverse primers. TCRdb reanalysed the multiplex PCR reads via CATT. Found here are about 54,000 delta-chain clones, approximately 16% of them singletons; the top ten hold approximately 0.54%.

Sequenced input: Vdelta1+ gamma-delta thymocytes from the thymus. Subset reported: FACS-sorted CD3+ TCRalphabeta- TCRVdelta1+ TCRVdelta2- thymocytes. This TCR was recovered from a boy in the first two years of life who had congenital heart surgery. The chain employs TRDV1 and TRDJ1, with 8 bases identical to TRDD3. CDR3 loop: CALHSMDGSGYGHTDKLIF. The DNA for the CDR3 is TGTGCTCTCCACTCCATGGATGGATCGGGATACGGGCACACCGATAAACTCATCTTT.